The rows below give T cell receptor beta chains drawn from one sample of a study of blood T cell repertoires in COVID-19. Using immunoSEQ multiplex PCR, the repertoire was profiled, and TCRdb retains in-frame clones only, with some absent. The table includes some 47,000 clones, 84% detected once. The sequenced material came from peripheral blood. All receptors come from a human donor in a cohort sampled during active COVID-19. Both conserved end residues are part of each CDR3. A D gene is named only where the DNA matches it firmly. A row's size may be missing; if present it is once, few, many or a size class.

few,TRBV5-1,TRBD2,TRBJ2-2,TGCGCCAGCAGGGGCCTCGGGACTAGGAACACCGGGGAGCTGTTTTTT,CASRGLGTRNTGELFF
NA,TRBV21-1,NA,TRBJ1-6,TGTGCCAGCAGCAAACTCGCAGGGCGATATTCACCCCTCCACTTT,CASSKLAGRYSPLHF
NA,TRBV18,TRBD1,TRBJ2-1,TGTGCCAGCTCACCGGGACAGGGGGCGTTAAGCTCCTACAATGAGCAGTTCTTC,CASSPGQGALSSYNEQFF
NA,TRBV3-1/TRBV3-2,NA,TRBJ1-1,TGTGCCAGCAGCCAAGAAGGGCAGGGGAACACTGAAGCTTTCTTT,CASSQEGQGNTEAFF
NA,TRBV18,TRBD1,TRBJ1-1,TGTGCCAGCTCACCGGGACAGGGTCGCACTGAAGCTTTCTTT,CASSPGQGRTEAFF
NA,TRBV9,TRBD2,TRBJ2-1,TGTGCCAGCAGCGCGAACACGGGACTAGCGGGGAATGAGCAGTTCTTC,CASSANTGLAGNEQFF
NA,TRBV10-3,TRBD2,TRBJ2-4,TGTGCCATCAGTGAAAGCGGGAGGGAGGTTAACATTCAGTACTTC,CAISESGREVNIQYF
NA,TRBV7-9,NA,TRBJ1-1,TGTGCCAGCAGCCTACAGGGCGGTGGAGCTTTCTTT,CASSLQGGGAFF
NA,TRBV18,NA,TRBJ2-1,TGTGCCAGCTCACCACAACGGGGAAAGGGTTTAAATGAGCAGTTCTTC,CASSPQRGKGLNEQFF
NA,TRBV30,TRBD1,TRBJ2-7,TGTGCCGGGAAGGGGGCCCATCCCTACGAGCAGTACTTC,CAGKGAHPYEQYF
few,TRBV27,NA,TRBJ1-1,TGTGCCAGCAGTTTGGGGGGACGTTACACTGAAGCTTTCTTT,CASSLGGRYTEAFF
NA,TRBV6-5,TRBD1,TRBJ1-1,TGTGCCAGCAGCAGACAGGGTCTGAACACTGAAGCTTTCTTT,CASSRQGLNTEAFF
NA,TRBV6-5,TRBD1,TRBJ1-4,TGTGCCAGCAGCGGGACAGGATATGAAAAACTGTTTTTT,CASSGTGYEKLFF
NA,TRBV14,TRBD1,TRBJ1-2,TGTGCCAGCAGCCAAGTTCGGACAGGGGGTGGCTACACCTTC,CASSQVRTGGGYTF
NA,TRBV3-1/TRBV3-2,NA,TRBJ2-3,TGTGCCAGCAGCCTCGGACGGGGTACGCAGTATTTT,CASSLGRGTQYF
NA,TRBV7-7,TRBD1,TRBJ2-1,TGTGCCAGCAGCTCGGACAGGGGGCCCTACAATGAGCAGTTCTTC,CASSSDRGPYNEQFF
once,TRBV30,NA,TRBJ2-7,TGTGCCTGGAGTGTACGGGGAGCGGGCCGAACCTCGTACGAGCAGTACTTC,CAWSVRGAGRTSYEQYF
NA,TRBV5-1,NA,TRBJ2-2,TGCGCCAGCAGCGAAGGACACTACACCGGGGAGCTGTTTTTT,CASSEGHYTGELFF
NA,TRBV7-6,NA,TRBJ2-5,TGTGCCAGCAGCATTACTAGGTTGGGGGAGACCCAGTACTTC,CASSITRLGETQYF
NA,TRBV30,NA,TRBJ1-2,TGTGCCTGGAGTGCAACCGGTCTTCTCACTAACTATGGCTACACCTTC,CAWSATGLLTNYGYTF
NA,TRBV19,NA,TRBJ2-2,TGTGCCAGTAGTATAGAGGCCTCGAACACCGGGGAGCTGTTTTTT,CASSIEASNTGELFF
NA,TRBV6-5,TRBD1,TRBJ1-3,TGTGCCAGCAGTTACAGGGGGCAATCTGGAAACACCATATATTTT,CASSYRGQSGNTIYF
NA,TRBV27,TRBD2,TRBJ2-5,TGTGCCAGCAGTTTTGCTAGCGGGGATAAAGAGACCCAGTACTTC,CASSFASGDKETQYF
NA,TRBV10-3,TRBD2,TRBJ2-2,TGTGCCATCACCGCCGACGGGAGGGGGACCGGGGAGCTGTTTTTT,CAITADGRGTGELFF
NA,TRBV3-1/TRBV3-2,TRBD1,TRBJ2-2,TGTGCCAGCAGCCAAGACCGGGACAGGGGGACCGGGGAGCTGTTTTTT,CASSQDRDRGTGELFF
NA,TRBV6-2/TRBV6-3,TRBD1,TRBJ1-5,TGTGCCAGCAGTTACCCTCCGGGACAGGGTGGCCAGCCCCAGCATTTT,CASSYPPGQGGQPQHF
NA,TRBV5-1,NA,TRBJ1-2,TGCGCCAGCAGCTTGGATGCGGGAGCACACACTATGGGCTACACCTTC,CASSLDAGAHTMGYTF